These 8 T cell receptor beta chains were all obtained from the same sample, sequenced in a study of blood T cells in healthy people across ages. Combining a sample-barcoded 5' primer with a J-beta primer mix, a second PCR ran for about 6 to 11 cycles. TCRdb fed the 5' RACE reads into MiXCR, producing one record per CDR3 protein. The repertoire holds hundreds of thousands of distinct CDR3 sequences, with less than 35% as singletons. The sample taken for sequencing was blood. All receptors derive from a woman at least 80 years old in good health.

The rearrangement joins TRBV7-2 to TRBJ2-5; the D gene is possibly TRBD1 (6 bases). V was shortened by 5 bases and J by 5 bases, with 18 bases between the two germline ends. In germline, CDR1 is SGHTA, CDR2 FQGNSA. The CDR3 has 15 residues. The chain's CDR3 is CTSSPKQGPGETQYF. CDR3 DNA: TGTACCAGCAGCCCCAAACAGGGTCCGGGGGAGACCCAGTACTTC.

The sample holds a few counts of this clonotype. A clone one base away is much larger, so this may be a read error. The chain carries TRBV20-1 and TRBJ2-5, with 10 positions matching TRBD2. Germline values: CDR1 DFQATT, CDR2 SNEGSKA (reference sequence). CDR3 size: 14 residues. With 6 bases clipped from V and 11 bases from J, the junction kept 15 bases outside the gene matches. This CDR3 reads CSASPSSGGPPQYF. CDR3 sequence (DNA): TGCAGTGCCTCCCCGTCTAGCGGGGGCCCACCTCAGTACTTC.

Details on this clonotype: A read error may explain this, as a much larger clone is one base away. The genes are TRBV2 and TRBJ2-1; no clear D gene. The ends were cut back, 6 bases at V and 6 bases at J, with 12 bases in the middle. CDR1 and CDR2 from the germline V gene are SNHLY and FYNNEI. The CDR3 has 13 amino acids. CDR3 nucleotide sequence: TGTGCCAGCAGGGCAGTGACCTGCAATGAGCAGTTCTTC. This gives the protein CASRAVTCNEQFF. Based on the CDR3 plus reference TRBV2 and TRBJ2-1, the full variable domain is EPEVTQTPSHQVTQMGQEVILRCVPISNHLYFYWYRQILGQKVEFLVSFYNNEISEKSEIFDDQFSVERPDGSNFTLKIRSTKLEDSAMYFCASRAVTCNEQFFGPGTRLTVL.

This clonotype occurred a few times. The V and J genes are TRBV2 and TRBJ1-5; D uncertain. The CDR3 is 15 amino acids. V shed 6 bases and J shed 4 bases, with 16 bases lying between them. Germline V CDR1 and CDR2: SNHLY, FYNNEI. CDR3 sequence (DNA): TGTGCCAGCAGCGATCCGGCCGGGGTTAATCAGCCCCAGCATTTT. Its protein product is CASSDPAGVNQPQHF.

The table lists this clonotype with many counts. V and J are TRBV12-3 or TRBV12-4 and TRBJ2-1, with D possibly being TRBD2 (6 bases). CDR3 length: 13 amino acids. V was shortened by 5 bases and J by 12 bases, with 17 bases between the two germline ends. The CDR3 spells CASSISPGTGQFF. The DNA of the CDR3 is TGTGCCAGCAGTATATCTCCGGGGACTGGGCAGTTCTTC.

The V call is TRBV20-1, the J call TRBJ1-2, with TRBD1 matching over 7 bases. V gave up 5 bases and J gave up 4 bases; unmatched junction bases: 10. In germline, CDR1 is DFQATT, CDR2 SNEGSKA (reference sequence). The CDR3 contains 14 residues. The DNA of the CDR3 is TGCAGTGCTCTTCCTCAGGGGGGCCTCTATGGCTACACCTTC. This codes for CSALPQGGLYGYTF.

The chain links TRBV30 to TRBJ1-5; D gene unclear. Trimming removed 4 bases at V and 3 bases at J, with 19 bases between. This CDR3 has 16 amino acids. Germline V gene sequence: CDR1 GTSNPN, CDR2 SVGIG (reference sequence). This CDR3 reads CAWKVAGEGNNQPQHF. CDR3 in DNA: TGTGCCTGGAAAGTAGCCGGGGAAGGGAACAATCAGCCCCAGCATTTT.

This clonotype has ten or more counts. The gene calls are TRBV6-1 and TRBJ1-1; 7 bases are a match to TRBD1. The CDR3 sequence is 16 residues long. Germline V gives CDR1 MNHNS, CDR2 SASEGT. J lost 0 bases, V lost 7 bases, and 11 bases had no gene match. This chain's CDR3 is CASTPTGTVMNTEAFF. In DNA, the CDR3 is TGTGCCAGCACTCCGACCGGGACAGTGATGAACACTGAAGCTTTCTTT.